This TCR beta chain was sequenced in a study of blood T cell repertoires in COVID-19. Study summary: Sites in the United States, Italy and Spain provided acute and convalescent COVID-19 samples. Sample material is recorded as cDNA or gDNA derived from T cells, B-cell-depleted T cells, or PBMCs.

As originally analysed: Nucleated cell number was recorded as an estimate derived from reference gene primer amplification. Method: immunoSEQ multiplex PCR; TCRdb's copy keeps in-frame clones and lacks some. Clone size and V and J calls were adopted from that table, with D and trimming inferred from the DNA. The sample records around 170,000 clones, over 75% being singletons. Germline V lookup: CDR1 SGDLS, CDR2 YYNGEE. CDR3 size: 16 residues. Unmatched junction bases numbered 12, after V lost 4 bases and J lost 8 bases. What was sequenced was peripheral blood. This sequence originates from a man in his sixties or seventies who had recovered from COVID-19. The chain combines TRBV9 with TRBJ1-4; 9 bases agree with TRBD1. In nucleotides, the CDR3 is TGTGCCAGCAGCTCGTTCGTAGGGACAGGGAGCGAAAAACTGTTTTTT. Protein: CASSSFVGTGSEKLFF. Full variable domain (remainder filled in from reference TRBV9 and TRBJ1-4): DSGVTQTPKHLITATGQRVTLRCSPRSGDLSVYWYQQSLDQGLQFLIQYYNGEERAKGNILERFSAQQFPDLHSELNLSSLELGDSALYFCASSSFVGTGSEKLFFGSGTQLSVL.